Each of the 5 T cell receptor beta chains below was sequenced from the same sample in a study of a mutant IDH1 vaccine in newly diagnosed glioma. Antigens of these TCRs are unknown. Time point described: week 11, during vaccination. Each dose delivered 300 ug of mutant IDH1 20-mer peptide subcutaneously with imiquimod. Profiling relied on immunoSEQ multiplex PCR, and the TCRdb table lists in-frame clones only, not all of them. The repertoire holds about 60,000 clones, 65% to 85% seen once, with approximately 10% in the top ten. The sequencing used PBMCs, collected from a glioma patient whose treatment included an IDH1 peptide vaccine. Receptors were obtained from a woman between 50 and 59 years old with glioma.

The chain uses TRBV2 and TRBJ2-3; no firm D call. This CDR3 comprises 12 residues. The V gene lost 8 bases and the J gene lost 4 bases, with 10 bases spanning the gap. CDR1 is SNHLY, CDR2 FYNNEI, per germline. As DNA, the CDR3 is TGTGCCAGCTGCTCCTTCCCAGATACGCAGTATTTT. This codes for CASCSFPDTQYF.

The genes are TRBV4-3 and TRBJ1-2; the match to TRBD1 covers 8 bases. The junction had 7 bases not matched to a gene; V was cut back by 4 bases and J by 6 bases. The CDR3 contains 14 residues. Germline V gene sequence: CDR1 LGHNA, CDR2 YSLEER. This CDR3 is CASSRTDRDDGYTF. CDR3 sequence (DNA): TGCGCCAGCAGCCGGACGGACAGGGACGATGGCTACACCTTC.

In DNA form, the CDR3 reads TGCAGTGCTAGAGGCTCCGGGGAGCAGTACTTC. Its translation: CSARGSGEQYF. The rearrangement uses TRBV20-1 and TRBJ2-7; D is unresolved. The germline CDR1 and CDR2 sequences are DFQATT and SNEGSKA (reference sequence). There are 11 residues in the CDR3. The ends were cut back, 1 base at V and 7 bases at J, with 8 bases in the middle.

J is TRBJ1-1 and V is TRBV19; D gene ambiguous. This CDR3 has 14 residues. Germline CDR1 reads LNHDA; CDR2 reads SQIVND (reference sequence). The ends were cut back, 0 bases at V and 4 bases at J, with 9 bases in the middle. Here the CDR3 DNA reads TGTGCCAGTAGTATAGAGGGTTTGGGCACTGAAGCTTTCTTT. It codes for CASSIEGLGTEAFF. Filled out from reference TRBV19 and TRBJ1-1, the complete variable domain reads DGGITQSPKYLFRKEGQNVTLSCEQNLNHDAMYWYRQDPGQGLRLIYYSQIVNDFQKGDIAEGYSVSREKKESFPLTVTSAQKNPTAFYLCASSIEGLGTEAFFGQGTRLTVV.

The chain uses TRBV6-1 and TRBJ1-5; D not certain. The CDR3 extends over 12 amino acids. Germline V gene sequence: CDR1 MNHNS, CDR2 SASEGT. V lost 3 bases to trimming and J lost 4 bases, with 4 bases between them. The CDR3 nucleotides are TGTGCCAGCAGTGACGGGAATCAGCCCCAGCATTTT. Its translation: CASSDGNQPQHF.